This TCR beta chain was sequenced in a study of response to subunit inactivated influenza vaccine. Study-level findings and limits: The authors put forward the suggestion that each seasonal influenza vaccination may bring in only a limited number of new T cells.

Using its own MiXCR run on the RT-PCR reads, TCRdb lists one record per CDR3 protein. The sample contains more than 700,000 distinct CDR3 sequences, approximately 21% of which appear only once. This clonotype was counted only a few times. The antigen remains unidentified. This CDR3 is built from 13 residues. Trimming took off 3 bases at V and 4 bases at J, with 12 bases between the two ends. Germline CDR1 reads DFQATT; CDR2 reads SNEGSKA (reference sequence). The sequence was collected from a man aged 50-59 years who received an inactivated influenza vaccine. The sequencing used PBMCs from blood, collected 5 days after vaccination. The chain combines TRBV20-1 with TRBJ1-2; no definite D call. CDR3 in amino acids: CSASVPRVYGYTF. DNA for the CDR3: TGCAGTGCTAGCGTACCGCGGGTCTATGGCTACACCTTC.